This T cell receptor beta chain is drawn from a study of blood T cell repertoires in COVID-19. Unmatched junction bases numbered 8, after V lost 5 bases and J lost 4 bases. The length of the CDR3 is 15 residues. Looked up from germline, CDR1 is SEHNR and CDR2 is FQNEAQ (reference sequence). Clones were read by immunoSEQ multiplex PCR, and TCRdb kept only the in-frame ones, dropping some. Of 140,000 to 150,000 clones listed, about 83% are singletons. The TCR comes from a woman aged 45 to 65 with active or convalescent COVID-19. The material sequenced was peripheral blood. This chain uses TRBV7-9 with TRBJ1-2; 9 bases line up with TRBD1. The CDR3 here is CASSRYRGQSYGYTF. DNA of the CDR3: TGTGCCAGCAGCCGTTACAGGGGGCAGAGCTATGGCTACACCTTC.